This TCR beta chain originates from a study of response to subunit inactivated influenza vaccine. TCRdb itself ran the RT-PCR reads through MiXCR, one entry per CDR3 protein. The profile shows under 850,000 distinct CDR3 sequences, approximately 17% of them singletons. Source: PBMCs from blood, taken about 5 days after vaccination. This receptor was taken from a man aged 45-60 years who received an inactivated influenza vaccine.

The CDR3 is CASSPQPGSNGELFF. The CDR3 nucleotides are TGTGCCAGCTCACCTCAACCCGGGTCCAACGGGGAGCTGTTTTTT. The rearrangement joins TRBV18 to TRBJ2-2; no firm D call. The V end lost 3 bases, the J end lost 7 bases, and 15 bases lay between the germline ends. CDR3 length equals 15 residues. In germline, CDR1 is KGHSH, CDR2 LQKENI. The full variable domain, with the rest looked up from reference TRBV18 and TRBJ2-2, is NAGVMQNPRHLVRRRGQEARLRCSPMKGHSHVYWYRQLPEEGLKFMVYLQKENIIDESGMPKERFSAEFPKEGPSILRIQQVVRGDSAAYFCASSPQPGSNGELFFGEGSRLTVL.